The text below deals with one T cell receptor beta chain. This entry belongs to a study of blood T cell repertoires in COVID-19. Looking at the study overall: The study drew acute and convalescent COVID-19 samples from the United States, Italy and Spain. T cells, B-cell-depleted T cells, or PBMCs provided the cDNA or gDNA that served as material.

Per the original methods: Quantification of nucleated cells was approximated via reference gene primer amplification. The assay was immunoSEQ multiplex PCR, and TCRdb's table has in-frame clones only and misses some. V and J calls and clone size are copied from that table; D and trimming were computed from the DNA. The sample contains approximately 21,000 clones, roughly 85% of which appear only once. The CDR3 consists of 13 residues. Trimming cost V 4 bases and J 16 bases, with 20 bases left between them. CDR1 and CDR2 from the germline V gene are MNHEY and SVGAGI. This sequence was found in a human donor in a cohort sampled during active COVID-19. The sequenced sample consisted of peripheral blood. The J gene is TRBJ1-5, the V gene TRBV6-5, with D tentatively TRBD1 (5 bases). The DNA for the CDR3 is TGTGCCAGCAGTTCGGGGGAGGGAGCCGGAGAACATTTT. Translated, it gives CASSSGEGAGEHF.